This passage covers 28 T cell receptor beta chains from one sample sequenced in a study of cytomegalovirus exposure and HLA in healthy donors. Vbeta (60) and Jbeta (13) primers were used in the PCR. Sequenced by immunoSEQ multiplex PCR; TCRdb stores in-frame clones only, minus some. The data contain 150,000 or so clones, roughly 80% of them singletons. Specimen: PBMCs. These receptors all come from a woman aged 40 to 50 in good health and CMV-seronegative.

The gene calls are TRBV4-2 and TRBJ1-1; perhaps TRBD1 as D (5 bases). The V gene lost 0 bases and the J gene lost 4 bases, with 9 bases spanning the gap. CDR1 is LGHNA, CDR2 YNFKEQ, per germline. This CDR3 region has 14 residues. CDR3 nucleotides: TGTGCCAGCAGCCAAGAGTGGCAGGGCACTGAAGCTTTCTTT. The encoded protein is CASSQEWQGTEAFF.

A remark on this clone: An end of the junction does not agree with germline; a read error may underlie this. The CDR3 DNA reads TGTTCCAGCAGCTTAGCGGGACAGGGGGCAAGGTCTGAAGCTTTCTTT. Protein product: CSSSLAGQGARSEAFF. The V call is TRBV7-9, the J call TRBJ1-1, with 12 bases lining up with TRBD1. The CDR3 spans 16 residues. The V gene's germline CDR1 is SEHNR and CDR2 FQNEAQ (reference sequence).

As DNA, the CDR3 is TGTGCCAGCAGCAACAACAATCAGCCCCAGCATTTT. Protein sequence: CASSNNNQPQHF. The rearrangement joins TRBV7-2 to TRBJ1-5, with D unclear. Trimming cost V 5 bases and J 3 bases, with 5 bases left between them. Germline values: CDR1 SGHTA, CDR2 FQGNSA. The CDR3 length is 12 residues.

This rearrangement joins TRBV5-6 to TRBJ2-6; 8 bases fit TRBD1. V trimming: 0 bases; J trimming: 0 bases; junction bases outside the gene matches: 2. From germline, CDR1 is SGHDT and CDR2 YYEEEE. The CDR3 has 17 amino acids. The CDR3 region has the DNA TGTGCCAGCAGCTTGGGACAGGGGTTCTCTGGGGCCAACGTCCTGACTTTC. This codes for CASSLGQGFSGANVLTF.

The gene calls are TRBV7-2 and TRBJ2-7; the D gene is possibly TRBD1 (5 bases). CDR3 length: 13 residues. V lost 2 bases and J 3 bases, leaving 8 bases between the germline ends. Germline V gene lookup returns CDR1 SGHTA and CDR2 FQGNSA. CDR3 protein: CASSLRRDYEQYF. The CDR3 DNA sequence: TGTGCCAGCAGCTTACGCAGGGACTACGAGCAGTACTTC.

V gene TRBV5-1 combines with J gene TRBJ2-3; 10 nucleotides agree with TRBD1. Germline CDR1 and CDR2: SGHRS and YFSETQ. The CDR3 contains 16 residues. Trimming removed 6 bases from V and 4 bases from J; junction bases left unmatched: 11. In DNA form, the CDR3 reads TGCGCCAGCACCCCTCGGACAGGGGGTTCATCAGATACGCAGTATTTT. It codes for CASTPRTGGSSDTQYF.

This clone has more than one count but fewer than ten. V gene TRBV5-1 combines with J gene TRBJ1-5; TRBD1 matches 8 bases. Germline CDR1 SGHRS, CDR2 YFSETQ. Trimming removed 3 bases from V and 4 bases from J; junction bases left unmatched: 6. The CDR3 has 15 residues. The CDR3: CASSSEGQENQPQHF. In DNA, the CDR3 is TGCGCCAGCAGCTCGGAGGGACAGGAGAATCAGCCCCAGCATTTT.

This chain joins TRBV5-1 and TRBJ2-1, with 13 positions matching TRBD2. V was clipped by 2 bases and J by 7 bases; unmatched bases: 6. Per the germline V gene, CDR1 is SGHRS and CDR2 is YFSETQ. The CDR3 loop spans 16 amino acids. The CDR3 protein is CASSLLAGGRGNEQFF. In DNA form, the CDR3 reads TGCGCCAGCAGCTTACTAGCGGGGGGGCGGGGTAATGAGCAGTTCTTC.

This chain links TRBV9 with TRBJ2-5; unclear D gene. Trimming stripped 1 base from V and 2 bases from J, with 12 bases between. The CDR3 length is 15 residues. Germline assignment: CDR1 SGDLS and CDR2 YYNGEE. CDR3: CASSVSTMRQETQYF. In nucleotides, the CDR3 is TGTGCCAGCAGCGTAAGTACGATGAGACAAGAGACCCAGTACTTC.

The J gene is TRBJ2-7, the V gene TRBV7-9; weak D call: TRBD1 (7 bases). Germline V gene sequence: CDR1 SEHNR, CDR2 FQNEAQ (reference sequence). This CDR3 has 14 residues. V gave up 5 bases and J gave up 0 bases, with 11 bases separating them. In DNA, the CDR3 is TGTGCCAGCAGCCAGGGGGGACCCTCCTACGAGCAGTACTTC. Its protein is CASSQGGPSYEQYF.

The V gene is TRBV5-5, the J gene TRBJ2-1; D is perhaps TRBD2 (7 bases). CDR3 size: 14 residues. V lost 0 bases to trimming and J lost 8 bases, with 12 bases between them. CDR1 SGHKS and CDR2 YYEKEE come from the germline V gene (reference sequence). CDR3 loop: CASSLGGGWDEQFF. Here the CDR3 DNA reads TGTGCCAGCAGCTTGGGGGGGGGCTGGGATGAGCAGTTCTTC.

The chain couples TRBV7-2 to TRBJ2-7; D gene ambiguous. CDR3 length equals 11 residues. Germline assignment: CDR1 SGHTA and CDR2 FQGNSA. Trimming stripped 5 bases from V and 4 bases from J, with 6 bases between. The CDR3 loop reads CASSPGYEQYF. CDR3 coding DNA: TGTGCCAGCAGCCCAGGTTACGAGCAGTACTTC.

The V and J genes are TRBV28 and TRBJ2-5; maybe TRBD1 (6 bases). The J call may be in error: the DNA end matches TRBJ2-7 better. Germline CDR1 and CDR2: MDHEN and SYDVKM. The CDR3 covers 15 residues. This CDR3 is CASRDWQGPPYEQYF. The CDR3 bases are TGTGCCAGCAGAGATTGGCAGGGGCCCCCCTACGAGCAGTACTTC.

The V and J genes are TRBV6-1 and TRBJ1-2, with TRBD1 matching over 11 bases. Germline CDR1 is MNHNS and CDR2 is SASEGT. This CDR3 comprises 15 residues. V lost 3 bases and J lost 4; bases outside the gene matches: 4. CDR3 in DNA: TGTGCCAGCAGTGATGGGACAGGGGGATTCTATGGCTACACCTTC. Amino acid sequence: CASSDGTGGFYGYTF.

This clone was observed a few times. A far larger clone lies a single base away; this is likely a read error. The genes are TRBV5-4 and TRBJ1-2; 7 bases are a match to TRBD1. CDR1 is SGHNT and CDR2 is YYREEE in the germline V gene (reference sequence). The V segment lost 4 bases and the J segment 2 bases; nucleotides outside the gene matches: 2. CDR3 length equals 13 residues. The CDR3 protein is CASSTGQNYGYTF. For the CDR3, the DNA is TGTGCCAGCAGCACGGGACAGAACTATGGCTACACCTTC.

The rearrangement joins TRBV2 to TRBJ1-1, with a weak D call TRBD1 (5 bases). Deletions cut 8 bases from V and 3 bases from J, with 16 bases between. The CDR3 contains 14 residues. CDR1 and CDR2 from the germline V gene are SNHLY and FYNNEI. The CDR3 sequence is CASGRQTRDTEAFF. In nucleotides, the CDR3 is TGTGCCAGCGGAAGACAGACTAGAGACACTGAAGCTTTCTTT.

This chain uses TRBV7-8 with TRBJ1-3; D may be TRBD1 (5 bases). Per the germline V gene, CDR1 is SGHVS and CDR2 is FQNEAQ. CDR3 length: 14 amino acids. V was pared by 2 bases and J by 4 bases, with 9 bases between. Written as DNA, the CDR3 is TGTGCCAGCAGCTTACAGGGCAGGGGAAACACCATATATTTT. This sequence encodes CASSLQGRGNTIYF.

Only a few counts were recorded for this clone. CDR3 DNA sequence: TGTGCCAGCAGCCCATCTGGGTCGGGGGGCTACACCTTC. Translation gives CASSPSGSGGYTF. J is TRBJ1-2 and V is TRBV25-1; D is undetermined. The V and J ends lost 6 bases and 8 bases respectively, with 16 bases between them. The CDR3 loop spans 13 amino acids. Germline V gene sequence: CDR1 MGHDK, CDR2 SYGVNS.

This clone was found a few times. V is TRBV9 and J is TRBJ1-4; 7 bases align to TRBD1. V gave up 3 bases and J gave up 0 bases; unmatched junction bases: 5. CDR3 length: 16 amino acids. The V gene's germline CDR1 is SGDLS and CDR2 YYNGEE. The CDR3: CASSGWTGATNEKLFF. The CDR3 nucleotides are TGTGCCAGCAGCGGATGGACAGGAGCAACTAATGAAAAACTGTTTTTT.

Only a few counts were recorded for this clone. The chain has TRBV6-5 and TRBJ1-4, with 10 bases matching TRBD1. Germline CDR1 is MNHEY and CDR2 is SVGAGI. The J segment lost 3 bases and the V segment lost 6 bases, leaving 4 bases of the junction unmatched. CDR3 length: 15 amino acids. DNA of the CDR3: TGTGCCAGCAGCTGGACAGGGGGGCCTAATGAAAAACTGTTTTTT. Protein: CASSWTGGPNEKLFF.

The chain combines TRBV5-1 with TRBJ2-5; tentative D call: TRBD1 (6 bases). The CDR3 is 14 amino acids. Trimming pared 0 bases from V and 5 bases from J, leaving 11 bases between. Germline V gene lookup returns CDR1 SGHRS and CDR2 YFSETQ. The CDR3 DNA reads as TGCGCCAGCAGCTTGGCTTTACAGGGTGAGACCCAGTACTTC. Protein product: CASSLALQGETQYF.

This clone appeared a single time. DNA for the CDR3: TGTGCCAGCAGCCAAGATGGGGTAGCGGGCCAACCCGGGGAGCTGTTTTTT. Amino acid sequence: CASSQDGVAGQPGELFF. The chain carries TRBV4-2 and TRBJ2-2, with 7 bases identical to TRBD2. The CDR3 covers 17 residues. J lost 6 bases, V lost 0 bases, and 10 bases had no gene match. The germline gives CDR1 LGHNA, CDR2 YNFKEQ.

The CDR3 nucleotides are TGTGCCAGCAGTTACGGTAGCGGGCGGGAGACCCAGTACTTC. It translates to CASSYGSGRETQYF. The V and J genes are TRBV6-5 and TRBJ2-5; 7 bases line up with TRBD2. There are 14 residues in the CDR3. Trimming at V came to 2 bases and at J to 5 bases, leaving 5 bases not matched to a gene. Germline CDR1 MNHEY, CDR2 SVGAGI.

This clone was counted only a few times. The rearrangement joins TRBV5-8 to TRBJ2-7, with D possibly matching TRBD1 (6 bases). The V gene lost 0 bases and the J gene lost 0 bases, with 7 bases spanning the gap. The CDR3 totals 14 residues. The V gene's germline CDR1 is SGHTS and CDR2 YDEGEE. CDR3 coding DNA: TGTGCCAGCAGCTTGGAGGACAGCTCCTACGAGCAGTACTTC. Its protein is CASSLEDSSYEQYF.

J is TRBJ2-7 and V is TRBV5-6; no firm D call. Germline values: CDR1 SGHDT, CDR2 YYEEEE. This CDR3 contains 13 residues. Trimming took off 1 base at V and 0 bases at J, with 5 bases between the two ends. As DNA, the CDR3 is TGTGCCAGCAGCTTGCTCTACTCCTACGAGCAGTACTTC. Its translation: CASSLLYSYEQYF.

This chain uses TRBV5-5 with TRBJ1-1; D remains ambiguous. The CDR3 loop spans 12 amino acids. V lost 2 bases to trimming and J lost 4 bases, with 6 bases between them. Germline-derived CDR1 and CDR2 are SGHKS and YYEKEE (reference sequence). CDR3 DNA sequence: TGTGCCAGCAGCTTTCTCCGCACTGAAGCTTTCTTT. Encoded protein: CASSFLRTEAFF.

This clone was seen a single time. The chain joins TRBV5-8 to TRBJ2-5; 10 nucleotides agree with TRBD1. CDR1 and CDR2 (germline): SGHTS, YDEGEE. The ends lost 2 bases at V and 5 bases at J; junction bases unmatched: 12. The CDR3 consists of 17 residues. The DNA for the CDR3 is TGTGCCAGCAGCTTATATTTGGGACAGGGGCAGTGGGAGACCCAGTACTTC. Protein product: CASSLYLGQGQWETQYF.

The rearrangement joins TRBV4-1 to TRBJ1-4; TRBD1 might be the D (5 bases). The germline V gene encodes CDR1 MGHRA and CDR2 YSYEKL. This CDR3 spans 18 amino acids. Trimming took 3 bases from V and 8 from J, leaving 25 bases between them. DNA of the CDR3: TGCGCCAGCAGCCAGGGAAAGGTCGGAGTGGCAGGGAGGGAAAAACTGTTTTTT. Amino acids: CASSQGKVGVAGREKLFF.